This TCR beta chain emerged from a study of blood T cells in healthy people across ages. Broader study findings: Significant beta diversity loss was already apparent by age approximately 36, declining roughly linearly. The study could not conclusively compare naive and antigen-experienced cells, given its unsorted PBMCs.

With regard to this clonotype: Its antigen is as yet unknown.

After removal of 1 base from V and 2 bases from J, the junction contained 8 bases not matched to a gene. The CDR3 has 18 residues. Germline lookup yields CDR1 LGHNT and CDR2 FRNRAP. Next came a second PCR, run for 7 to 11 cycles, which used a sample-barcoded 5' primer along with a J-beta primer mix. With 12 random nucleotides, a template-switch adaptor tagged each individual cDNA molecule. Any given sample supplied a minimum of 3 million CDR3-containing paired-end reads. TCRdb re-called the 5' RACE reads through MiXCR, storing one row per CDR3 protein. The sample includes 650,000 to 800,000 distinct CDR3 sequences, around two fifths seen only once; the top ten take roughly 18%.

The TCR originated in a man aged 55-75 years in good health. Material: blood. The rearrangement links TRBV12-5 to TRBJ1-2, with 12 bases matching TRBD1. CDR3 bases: TGTGCTAGTGGTTTGGCTCCCGGGACAGGGGGCGGAAACTATGGCTACACCTTC. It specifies CASGLAPGTGGGNYGYTF.